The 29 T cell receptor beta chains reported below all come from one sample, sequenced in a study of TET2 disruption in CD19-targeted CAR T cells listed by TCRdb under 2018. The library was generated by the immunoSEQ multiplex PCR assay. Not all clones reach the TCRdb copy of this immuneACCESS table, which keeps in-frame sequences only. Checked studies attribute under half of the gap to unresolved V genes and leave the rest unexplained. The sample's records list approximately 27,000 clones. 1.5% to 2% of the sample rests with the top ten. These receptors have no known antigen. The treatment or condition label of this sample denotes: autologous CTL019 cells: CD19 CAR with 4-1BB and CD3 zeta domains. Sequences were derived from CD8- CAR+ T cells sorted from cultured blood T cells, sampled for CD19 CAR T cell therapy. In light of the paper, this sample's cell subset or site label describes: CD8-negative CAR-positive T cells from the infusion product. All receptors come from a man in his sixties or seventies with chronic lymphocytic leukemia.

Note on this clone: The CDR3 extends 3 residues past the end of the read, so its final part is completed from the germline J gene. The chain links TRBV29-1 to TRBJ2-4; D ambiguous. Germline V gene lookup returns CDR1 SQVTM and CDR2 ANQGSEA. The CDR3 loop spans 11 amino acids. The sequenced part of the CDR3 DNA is TGCAGCGTTGAACAAGGGTCTGGT. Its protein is CSVEQGSG. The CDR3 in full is CSVEQGSGQYF.

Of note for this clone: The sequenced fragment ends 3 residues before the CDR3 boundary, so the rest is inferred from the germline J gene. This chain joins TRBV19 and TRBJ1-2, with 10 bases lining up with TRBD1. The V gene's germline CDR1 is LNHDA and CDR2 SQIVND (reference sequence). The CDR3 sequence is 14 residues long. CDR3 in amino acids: CASSIGDRGHCYTF. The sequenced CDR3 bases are TGTGCCAGTAGTATAGGAGACAGGGGGCATTGT.

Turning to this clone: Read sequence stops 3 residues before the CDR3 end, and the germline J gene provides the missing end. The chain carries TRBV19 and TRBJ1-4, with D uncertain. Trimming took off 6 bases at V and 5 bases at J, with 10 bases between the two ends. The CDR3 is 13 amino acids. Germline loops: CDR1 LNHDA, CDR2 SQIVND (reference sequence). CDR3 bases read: TGTGCCAGTAGACAGCAAGTCAATGAAAAA. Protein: CASRQQVNEK. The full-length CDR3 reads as CASRQQVNEKLFF.

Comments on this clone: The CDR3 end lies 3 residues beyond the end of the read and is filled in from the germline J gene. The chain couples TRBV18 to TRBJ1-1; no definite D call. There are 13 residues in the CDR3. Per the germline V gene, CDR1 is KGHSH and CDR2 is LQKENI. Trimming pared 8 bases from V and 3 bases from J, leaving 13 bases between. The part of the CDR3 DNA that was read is TGTGCCAGCCTCGAGTCAGTTGACACTGAA. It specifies CASLESVDTE. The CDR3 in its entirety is CASLESVDTEAFF.

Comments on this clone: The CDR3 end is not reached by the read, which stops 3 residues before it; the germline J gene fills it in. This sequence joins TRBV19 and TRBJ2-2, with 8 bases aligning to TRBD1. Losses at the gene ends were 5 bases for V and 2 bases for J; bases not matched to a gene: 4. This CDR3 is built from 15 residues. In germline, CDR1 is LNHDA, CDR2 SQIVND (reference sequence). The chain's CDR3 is CASSEQGVNTGELFF. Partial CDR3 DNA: TGTGCCAGTAGTGAACAGGGGGTAAACACCGGGGAG.

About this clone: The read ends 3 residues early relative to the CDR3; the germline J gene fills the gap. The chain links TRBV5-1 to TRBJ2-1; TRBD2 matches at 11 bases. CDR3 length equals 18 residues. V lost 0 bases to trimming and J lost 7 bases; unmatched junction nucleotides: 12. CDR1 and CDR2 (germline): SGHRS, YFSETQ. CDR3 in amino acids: CASSLGLAGLTAGNEQFF. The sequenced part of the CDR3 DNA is TGCGCCAGCAGCTTGGGACTAGCGGGGCTCACAGCGGGAAATGAG.

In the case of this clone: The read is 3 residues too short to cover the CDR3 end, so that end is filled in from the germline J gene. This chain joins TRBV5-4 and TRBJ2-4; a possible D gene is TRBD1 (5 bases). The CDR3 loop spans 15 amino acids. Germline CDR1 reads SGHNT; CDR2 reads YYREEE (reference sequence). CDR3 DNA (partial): TGTGCCAGCAGCCACGGACAAGGGGTATCCTATGGT. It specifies CASSHGQGVSYG. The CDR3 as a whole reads CASSHGQGVSYGQYF.

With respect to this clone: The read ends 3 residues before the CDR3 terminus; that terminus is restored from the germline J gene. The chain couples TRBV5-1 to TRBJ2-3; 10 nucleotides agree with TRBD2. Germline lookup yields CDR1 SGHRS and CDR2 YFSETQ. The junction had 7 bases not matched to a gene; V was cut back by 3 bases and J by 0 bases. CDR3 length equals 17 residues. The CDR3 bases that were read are TGCGCCAGCAGCTCGGCCCCTAGCGGGGGAAGCACAGATACG. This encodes CASSSAPSGGSTDT. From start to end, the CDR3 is CASSSAPSGGSTDTQYF.

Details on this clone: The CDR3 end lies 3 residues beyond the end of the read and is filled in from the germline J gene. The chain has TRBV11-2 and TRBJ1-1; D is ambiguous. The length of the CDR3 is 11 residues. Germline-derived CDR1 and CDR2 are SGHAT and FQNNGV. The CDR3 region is CASSPSAGAFF. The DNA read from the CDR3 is TGTGCCAGCAGCCCCTCAGCAGGA.

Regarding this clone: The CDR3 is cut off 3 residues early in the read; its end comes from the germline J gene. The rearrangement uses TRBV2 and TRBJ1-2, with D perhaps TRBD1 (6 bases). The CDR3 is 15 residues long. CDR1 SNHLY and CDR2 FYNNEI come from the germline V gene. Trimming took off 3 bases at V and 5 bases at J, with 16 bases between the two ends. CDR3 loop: CASSDDRIVSYGYTF. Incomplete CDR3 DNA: TGTGCCAGCAGTGATGACAGGATTGTTAGTTATGGC.

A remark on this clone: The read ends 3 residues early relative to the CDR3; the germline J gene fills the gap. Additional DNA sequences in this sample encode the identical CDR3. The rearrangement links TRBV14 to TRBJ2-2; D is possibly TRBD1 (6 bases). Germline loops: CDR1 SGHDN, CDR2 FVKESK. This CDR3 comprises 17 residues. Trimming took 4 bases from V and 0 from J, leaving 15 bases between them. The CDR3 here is CASSPGQYLTNTGELFF. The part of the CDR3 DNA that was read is TGTGCCAGCAGCCCTGGACAGTACCTAACGAACACCGGGGAG.

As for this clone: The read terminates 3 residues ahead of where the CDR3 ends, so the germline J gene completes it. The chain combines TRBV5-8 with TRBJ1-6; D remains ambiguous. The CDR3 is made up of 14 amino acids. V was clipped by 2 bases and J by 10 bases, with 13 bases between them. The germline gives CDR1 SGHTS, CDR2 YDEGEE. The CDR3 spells CASSFAGTGSPLHF. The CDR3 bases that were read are TGTGCCAGCAGCTTTGCAGGAACGGGGTCACCC. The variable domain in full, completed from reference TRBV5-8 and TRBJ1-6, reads EAGVTQSPTHLIKTRGQQATLRCSPISGHTSVYWYQQALGLGLQFLLWYDEGEERNRGNFPPRFSGRQFPNYSSELNVNALELEDSALYLCASSFAGTGSPLHFGNGTRLTVT.

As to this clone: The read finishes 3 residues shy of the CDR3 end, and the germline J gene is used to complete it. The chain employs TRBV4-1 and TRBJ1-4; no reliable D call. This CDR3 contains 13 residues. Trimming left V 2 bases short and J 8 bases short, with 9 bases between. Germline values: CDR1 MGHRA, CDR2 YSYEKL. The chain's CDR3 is CASSQQAGEKLFF. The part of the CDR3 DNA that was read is TGCGCCAGCAGCCAACAGGCGGGCGAAAAA.

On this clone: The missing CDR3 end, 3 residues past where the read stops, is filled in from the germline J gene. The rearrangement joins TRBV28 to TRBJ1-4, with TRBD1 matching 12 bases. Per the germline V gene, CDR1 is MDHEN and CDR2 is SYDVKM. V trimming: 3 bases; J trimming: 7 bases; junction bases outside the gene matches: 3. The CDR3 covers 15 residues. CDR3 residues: CASSLGTGGSEKLFF. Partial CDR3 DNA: TGTGCCAGCAGTTTGGGGACAGGGGGCTCTGAAAAA.

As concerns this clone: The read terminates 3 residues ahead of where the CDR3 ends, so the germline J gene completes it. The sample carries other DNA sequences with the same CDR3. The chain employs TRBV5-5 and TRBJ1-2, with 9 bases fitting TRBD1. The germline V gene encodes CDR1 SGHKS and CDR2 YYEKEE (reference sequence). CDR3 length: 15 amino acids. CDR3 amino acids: CASSLLSDRGRSYTF. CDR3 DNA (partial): TGTGCCAGCAGCTTGCTTTCAGACAGGGGGAGAAGC.

CDR3 DNA, as far as it was read: TGTGCCAGCACCCTGGGGGGTCAGAACTATGGC. Encoded protein: CASTLGGQNYG. The CDR3 in its entirety is CASTLGGQNYGYTF. This chain uses TRBV5-8 with TRBJ1-2; D is perhaps TRBD1 (5 bases). The read gets to within 3 residues of the CDR3 end, and the germline J gene fills in the rest. Germline lookup yields CDR1 SGHTS and CDR2 YDEGEE. Trimming stripped 6 bases from V and 2 bases from J, with 14 bases between. This CDR3 spans 14 amino acids.

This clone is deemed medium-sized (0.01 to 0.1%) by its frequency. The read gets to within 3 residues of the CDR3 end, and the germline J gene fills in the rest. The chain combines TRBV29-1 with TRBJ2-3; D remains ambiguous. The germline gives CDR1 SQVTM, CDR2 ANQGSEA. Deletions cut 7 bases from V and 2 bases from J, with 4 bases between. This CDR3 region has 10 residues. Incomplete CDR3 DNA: TGCAGCGCTTACACAGATACG. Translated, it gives CSAYTDT. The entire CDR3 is CSAYTDTQYF.

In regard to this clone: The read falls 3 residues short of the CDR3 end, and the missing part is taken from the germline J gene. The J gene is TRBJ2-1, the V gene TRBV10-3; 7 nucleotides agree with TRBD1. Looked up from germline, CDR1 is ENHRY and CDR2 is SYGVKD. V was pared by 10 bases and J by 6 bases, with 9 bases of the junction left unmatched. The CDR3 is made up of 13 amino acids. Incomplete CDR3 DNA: TGTGCCACGACAGGGTTTCGGGGCAATGAG. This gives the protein CATTGFRGNE. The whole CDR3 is CATTGFRGNEQFF.

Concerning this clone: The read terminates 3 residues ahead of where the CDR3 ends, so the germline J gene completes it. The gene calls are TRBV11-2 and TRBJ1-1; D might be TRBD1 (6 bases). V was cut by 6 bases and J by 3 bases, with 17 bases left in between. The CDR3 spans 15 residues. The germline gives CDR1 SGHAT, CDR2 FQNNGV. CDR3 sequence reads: CASSPGRGGDTEAFF. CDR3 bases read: TGTGCCAGCAGTCCTGGTCGGGGGGGCGACACTGAA.

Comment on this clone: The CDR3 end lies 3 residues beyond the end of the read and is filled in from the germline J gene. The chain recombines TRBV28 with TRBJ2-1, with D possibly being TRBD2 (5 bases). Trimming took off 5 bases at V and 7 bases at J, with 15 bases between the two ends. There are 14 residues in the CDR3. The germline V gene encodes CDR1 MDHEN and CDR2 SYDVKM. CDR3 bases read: TGTGCCAGCAGTGCCTCCGGGGTTAGGAATGAG. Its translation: CASSASGVRNE. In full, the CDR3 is CASSASGVRNEQFF.

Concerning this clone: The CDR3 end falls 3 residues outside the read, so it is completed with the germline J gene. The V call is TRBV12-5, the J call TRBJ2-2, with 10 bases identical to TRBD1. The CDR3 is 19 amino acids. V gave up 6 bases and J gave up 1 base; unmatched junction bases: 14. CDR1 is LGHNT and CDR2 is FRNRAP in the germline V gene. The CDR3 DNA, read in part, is TGTGCTAGTGGGGGATCACGAACGGGGACAGGGGAGAACACCGGGGAG. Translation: CASGGSRTGTGENTGE. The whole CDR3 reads CASGGSRTGTGENTGELFF.

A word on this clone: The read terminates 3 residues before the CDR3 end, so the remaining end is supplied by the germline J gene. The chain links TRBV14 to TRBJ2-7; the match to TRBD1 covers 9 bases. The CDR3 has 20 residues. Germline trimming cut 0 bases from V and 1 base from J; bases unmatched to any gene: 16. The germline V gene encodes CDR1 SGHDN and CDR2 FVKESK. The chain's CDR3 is CASSQERGQGSRLISYEQYF. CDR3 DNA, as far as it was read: TGTGCCAGCAGCCAAGAGAGGGGACAGGGTTCTCGCCTAATATCCTACGAG.

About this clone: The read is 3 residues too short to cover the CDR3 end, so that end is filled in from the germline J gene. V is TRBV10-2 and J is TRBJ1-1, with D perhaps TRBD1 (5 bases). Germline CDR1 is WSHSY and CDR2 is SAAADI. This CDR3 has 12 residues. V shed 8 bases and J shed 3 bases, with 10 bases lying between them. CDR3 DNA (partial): TGCGCCAGCGGGGGGGGATACACTGAA. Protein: CASGGGYTE. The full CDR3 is CASGGGYTEAFF.

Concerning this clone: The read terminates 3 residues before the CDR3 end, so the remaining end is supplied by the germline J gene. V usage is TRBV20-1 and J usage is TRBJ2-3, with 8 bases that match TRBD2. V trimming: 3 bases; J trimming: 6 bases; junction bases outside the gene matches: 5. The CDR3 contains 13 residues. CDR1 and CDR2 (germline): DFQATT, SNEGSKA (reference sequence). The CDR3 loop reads CSARVAGMDTQYF. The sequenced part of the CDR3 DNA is TGCAGTGCTAGGGTAGCGGGGATGGATACG.

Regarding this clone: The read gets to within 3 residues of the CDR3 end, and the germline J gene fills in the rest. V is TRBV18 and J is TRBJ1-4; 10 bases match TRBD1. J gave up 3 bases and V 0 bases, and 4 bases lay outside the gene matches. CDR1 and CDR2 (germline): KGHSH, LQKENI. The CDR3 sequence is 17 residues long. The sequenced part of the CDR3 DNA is TGTGCCAGCTCACCACCGACAGGGGGCCTGGCTAATGAAAAA. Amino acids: CASSPPTGGLANEK. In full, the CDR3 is CASSPPTGGLANEKLFF. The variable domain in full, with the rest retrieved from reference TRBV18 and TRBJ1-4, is NAGVMQNPRHLVRRRGQEARLRCSPMKGHSHVYWYRQLPEEGLKFMVYLQKENIIDESGMPKERFSAEFPKEGPSILRIQQVVRGDSAAYFCASSPPTGGLANEKLFFGSGTQLSVL.

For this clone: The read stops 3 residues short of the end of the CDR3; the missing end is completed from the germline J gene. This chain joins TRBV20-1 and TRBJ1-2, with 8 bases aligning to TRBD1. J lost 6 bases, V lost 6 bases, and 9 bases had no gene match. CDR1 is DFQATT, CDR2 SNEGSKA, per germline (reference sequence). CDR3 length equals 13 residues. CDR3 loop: CSAPGTGRDGYTF. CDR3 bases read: TGCAGTGCGCCCGGGACAGGAAGAGATGGC.

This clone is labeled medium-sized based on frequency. The sequenced CDR3 bases are TGCAGTGCTCCTTCTCCGGGACAGCGCGAG. Protein: CSAPSPGQRE. The CDR3, in full, reads CSAPSPGQREQYF. The rearrangement uses TRBV20-1 and TRBJ2-7, with TRBD1 identical over 7 bases. The read ends 3 residues shy of where the CDR3 ends; the end is completed using the germline J gene. The CDR3 is 13 amino acids. CDR1 is DFQATT, CDR2 SNEGSKA, per germline (reference sequence). The J segment lost 6 bases and the V segment lost 5 bases, leaving 10 bases of the junction unmatched.

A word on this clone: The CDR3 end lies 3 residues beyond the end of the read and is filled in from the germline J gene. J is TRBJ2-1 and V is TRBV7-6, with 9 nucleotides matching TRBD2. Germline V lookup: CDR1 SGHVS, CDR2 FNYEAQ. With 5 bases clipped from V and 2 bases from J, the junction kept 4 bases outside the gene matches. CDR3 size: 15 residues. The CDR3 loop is CASSPSGGTYNEQFF. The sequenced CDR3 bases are TGTGCCAGCAGCCCGAGCGGGGGGACCTACAATGAG.

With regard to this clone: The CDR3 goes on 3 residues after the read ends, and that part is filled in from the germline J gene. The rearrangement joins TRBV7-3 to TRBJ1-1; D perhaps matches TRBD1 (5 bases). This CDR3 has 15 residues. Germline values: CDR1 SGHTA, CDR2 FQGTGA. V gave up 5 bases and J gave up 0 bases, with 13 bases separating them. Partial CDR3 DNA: TGTGCCAGCAGCCCCGGGGGGGGTATGAACACTGAA. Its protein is CASSPGGGMNTE. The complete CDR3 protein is CASSPGGGMNTEAFF.